The rows below give T cell receptor beta chains drawn from one sample of a study of CD8 T cells in Susac syndrome. TCRdb reprocessed the immunoSEQ multiplex PCR reads with MiXCR, giving one entry per CDR3 protein. The repertoire has 150,000 to 200,000 distinct CDR3 sequences, over 75% of them found once; the top ten carry approximately 0.09%. Sequenced sample: CD4+ T cells from PBMCs. The receptors originated from a human donor with Susac syndrome. CDR3s include the opening cysteine and the closing phenylalanine or tryptophan.

J gene: TRBJ2-7
V gene: TRBV21-1
CDR3 protein: CASIPTGSLTEQYF

J gene: TRBJ2-7
V gene: TRBV20-1
CDR3 protein: CSASIRDRATYEQYF

J gene: TRBJ2-7
V gene: TRBV20-1
CDR3 protein: CSAQTSGGLYEQYF

J gene: TRBJ1-5
V gene: TRBV3-1
CDR3 protein: CASSHLNQNQPQHF

J gene: TRBJ2-3
V gene: TRBV4-1
CDR3 protein: CASSQVLAGLMDTQYF

J gene: TRBJ2-7
V gene: TRBV20-1
CDR3 protein: CSARDLVADVLYEQYF

J gene: TRBJ2-4
V gene: TRBV21-1
CDR3 protein: CASSKKGPRREGAKNIQYF

J gene: TRBJ1-2
V gene: TRBV19
CDR3 protein: CASSLQTRNYGYTF

J gene: TRBJ2-1
V gene: TRBV14
CDR3 protein: CASSQGTGNEQFF

J gene: TRBJ2-1
V gene: TRBV7-2
CDR3 protein: CASSLWQNNEQFF

J gene: TRBJ1-2
V gene: TRBV20-1
CDR3 protein: CSAPLLRSPAGYTF

J gene: TRBJ2-3
V gene: TRBV6-1
CDR3 protein: CASRRRGSMGTDTQYF

J gene: TRBJ2-2
V gene: TRBV20-1
CDR3 protein: CSARVRGYTGELFF

J gene: TRBJ2-7
V gene: TRBV5-1
CDR3 protein: CASSKSPRGSGYEQYF

J gene: TRBJ2-2
V gene: TRBV20-1
CDR3 protein: CSARVAGGHIGELFF

J gene: TRBJ1-4
V gene: TRBV20-1
CDR3 protein: CSARDPWRGGEKLFF

J gene: TRBJ1-2
V gene: TRBV29-1
CDR3 protein: CSVENTGGGYTF

J gene: TRBJ1-5
V gene: TRBV7-6
CDR3 protein: CASSLGDRVGQPQHF

J gene: TRBJ2-1
V gene: TRBV20-1
CDR3 protein: CSATNSGGRNNEQFF

J gene: TRBJ2-7
V gene: TRBV10-2
CDR3 protein: CASSRPEAYEQYF

J gene: TRBJ1-4
V gene: TRBV2
CDR3 protein: CASRQETEKLFF

J gene: TRBJ1-4
V gene: TRBV6-5
CDR3 protein: CASSTGATNEKLFF

J gene: TRBJ1-5
V gene: TRBV6-5
CDR3 protein: CASSYSSRGEYSNQPQHF

J gene: TRBJ2-7
V gene: TRBV20-1
CDR3 protein: CSASTGGRGEQYF

J gene: TRBJ2-3
V gene: TRBV23-1
CDR3 protein: CASSQSERISTDTQYF

J gene: TRBJ2-1
V gene: TRBV2
CDR3 protein: CATAPGTSVNNEQFF

J gene: TRBJ1-1
V gene: TRBV29-1
CDR3 protein: CSVEEGLNTEAFF

J gene: TRBJ1-6
V gene: TRBV5-1
CDR3 protein: CSGRSPLHF

J gene: TRBJ2-2
V gene: TRBV27
CDR3 protein: CARKFRGDTGELFF